Presented here are 11 T cell receptor beta chains from one specimen sequenced in a study of T cells after posttransplantation cyclophosphamide. Sequenced by immunoSEQ multiplex PCR; TCRdb stores in-frame clones only, minus some. The sample lists some 43,000 clones, around 90% occurring once. Treatment was busulfan-fludarabine conditioning, a marrow graft, and cyclophosphamide on days +3 and +4. Here the sequenced sample was PBMCs, taken roughly 60 days after allogeneic stem cell transplant with posttransplant cyclophosphamide. The receptor source for this set is a male patient aged 60-70 years who received an allogeneic stem cell transplant from a related donor and was CMV-positive. Some T cells may trace back to the graft donor.

CDR3 coding DNA: TGTGCCAGTAAAAAGCCCGGGTATAACTATGGCTACACCTTC. Protein sequence: CASKKPGYNYGYTF. The chain recombines TRBV19 with TRBJ1-2; D gene unclear. The CDR3 consists of 14 residues. V shed 7 bases and J shed 1 base, with 13 bases lying between them. CDR1 and CDR2 from the germline V gene are LNHDA and SQIVND (reference sequence).

The chain has TRBV9 and TRBJ1-2, with 7 bases fitting TRBD1. V dropped 1 base and J dropped 0; count of bases not matched to a gene: 15. The CDR3 has 19 amino acids. The V gene's germline CDR1 is SGDLS and CDR2 YYNGEE. CDR3 sequence (DNA): TGTGCCAGCAGCGTATACAGGGGAGGTGGGTCCGTAGCTAACTATGGCTACACCTTC. This translates into CASSVYRGGGSVANYGYTF. Supplemented by reference TRBV9 and TRBJ1-2, the full variable domain reads DSGVTQTPKHLITATGQRVTLRCSPRSGDLSVYWYQQSLDQGLQFLIQYYNGEERAKGNILERFSAQQFPDLHSELNLSSLELGDSALYFCASSVYRGGGSVANYGYTFGSGTRLTVV.

This chain uses TRBV18 with TRBJ2-3, with D possibly TRBD1 on 6 matching bases. This CDR3 region has 14 residues. Trimming cost V 3 bases and J 1 base, with 8 bases left between them. Germline lookup yields CDR1 KGHSH and CDR2 LQKENI. The chain's CDR3 is CASSPWTGTDTQYF. CDR3 bases: TGTGCCAGCTCACCGTGGACAGGCACAGATACGCAGTATTTT.

The chain uses TRBV5-1 and TRBJ1-2; TRBD1 agrees at 11 bases. This CDR3 is 15 amino acids long. After removal of 4 bases from V and 8 bases from J, the junction contained 10 bases not matched to a gene. Looked up from germline, CDR1 is SGHRS and CDR2 is YFSETQ. The CDR3 reads CASSSTGTGGEGYTF. As DNA, the CDR3 is TGCGCCAGCAGCAGTACCGGGACAGGGGGAGAGGGCTACACCTTC.

The rearrangement joins TRBV18 to TRBJ2-1; TRBD2 might be the D (5 bases). V was clipped by 3 bases and J by 2 bases, with 5 bases between them. The CDR3 covers 13 residues. CDR1 and CDR2 from the germline V gene are KGHSH and LQKENI. CDR3 coding DNA: TGTGCCAGCTCACCCGGGACCTACAATGAGCAGTTCTTC. It codes for CASSPGTYNEQFF.

The rearrangement links TRBV7-2 to TRBJ1-2; no clear D gene. Germline assignment: CDR1 SGHTA and CDR2 FQGNSA. This CDR3 has 11 amino acids. Trimming stripped 1 base from V and 7 bases from J, with 4 bases between. CDR3 DNA: TGTGCCAGCAGCTTAGAGCTTGGCTACACCTTC. This encodes CASSLELGYTF.

The chain carries TRBV5-6 and TRBJ2-3; TRBD1 aligns across 7 bases. Germline V gives CDR1 SGHDT, CDR2 YYEEEE. The CDR3 is 16 amino acids. V lost 4 bases, J lost 1 base, and 9 bases stayed unmatched. The CDR3 loop reads CASSQRTGARTDTQYF. In nucleotides, the CDR3 is TGTGCCAGCAGCCAGCGAACAGGGGCCCGCACAGATACGCAGTATTTT. The full variable domain, its missing parts supplied by reference TRBV5-6 and TRBJ2-3, is DAGVTQSPTHLIKTRGQQVTLRCSPKSGHDTVSWYQQALGQGPQFIFQYYEEEERQRGNFPDRFSGHQFPNYSSELNVNALLLGDSALYLCASSQRTGARTDTQYFGPGTRLTVL.

The J gene is TRBJ1-1, the V gene TRBV19; D gene uncertain. The V gene lost 4 bases and the J gene lost 4 bases, with 16 bases spanning the gap. CDR1 LNHDA and CDR2 SQIVND come from the germline V gene (reference sequence). The CDR3 has 15 amino acids. As DNA, the CDR3 is TGTGCCAGTAGTAAAGGCGTCGCGAGGAGCACTGAAGCTTTCTTT. As protein: CASSKGVARSTEAFF.

The gene calls are TRBV6-1 and TRBJ1-5; no clear D. From germline, CDR1 is MNHNS and CDR2 SASEGT. The V and J ends lost 8 bases and 0 bases respectively, with 11 bases between them. The CDR3 extends over 14 amino acids. The CDR3: CASAWAISNQPQHF. As DNA, the CDR3 is TGTGCCAGCGCGTGGGCAATTAGCAATCAGCCCCAGCATTTT.

V and J are TRBV6-5 and TRBJ1-5, with D possibly being TRBD1 (5 bases). In germline, CDR1 is MNHEY, CDR2 SVGAGI. The CDR3 spans 13 residues. In DNA, the CDR3 is TGTGCGACGGGGGTCGATAGCAATCAGCCCCAGCATTTT. This codes for CATGVDSNQPQHF.

The gene calls are TRBV6-7 and TRBJ1-6, with D hard to call. TRBV6-7 is known as an ORF, though its function is uncertain. Trimming took 2 bases from V and 7 from J, leaving 9 bases between them. The length of the CDR3 is 14 residues. CDR3 residues: CASSYRGSNSPLHF. For the CDR3, the DNA is TGTGCCAGCAGTTACCGGGGTTCGAATTCACCCCTCCACTTT.